These 30 T cell receptor beta chains originate from one sample sequenced in a study of OX40 agonist ivuxolimab in advanced cancers. This table comes from immunoSEQ multiplex PCR, and its TCRdb copy is limited to in-frame clones, with some not included. The sample consists of over 60,000 clones, about nine tenths of them appearing once. The specimen comprised CD4+ or CD8+ T cells sorted from blood, sampled in a trial of the OX40 agonist ivuxolimab. The source is an adult with an advanced solid tumor such as melanoma, head and neck, liver or kidney cancer.

This clone was picked up a small number of times. The V gene is TRBV7-9, the J gene TRBJ1-5, with D maybe TRBD1 (5 bases). The germline V gene has CDR1 SEHNR and CDR2 FQNEAQ (reference sequence). The length of the CDR3 is 17 residues. V lost 5 bases, J lost 4 bases, and 21 bases lay in between. CDR3 in amino acids: CASSPPSTRWGNQPQHF. The CDR3 DNA is TGTGCCAGCAGCCCCCCTTCAACCCGTTGGGGGAATCAGCCCCAGCATTTT. The full variable domain, in which reference TRBV7-9 and TRBJ1-5 provide the parts outside the CDR3, is DTGVSQNPRHKITKRGQNVTFRCDPISEHNRLYWYRQTLGQGPEFLTYFQNEAQLEKSRLLSDRFSAERPKGSFSTLEIQRTEQGDSAMYLCASSPPSTRWGNQPQHFGDGTRLSIL.

The sample holds a few counts of this clone. The chain uses TRBV5-4 and TRBJ1-2; D possibly corresponds to TRBD1 (5 bases). This CDR3 contains 13 residues. The germline V gene has CDR1 SGHNT and CDR2 YYREEE (reference sequence). V was cut by 4 bases and J by 2 bases, with 9 bases left in between. CDR3 amino acids: CASSAGRNYGYTF. CDR3 nucleotide sequence: TGTGCCAGCAGCGCGGGACGGAACTATGGCTACACCTTC.

A word on this clone: This CDR3 is also generated by other DNA sequences in the sample. This chain connects TRBV27 to TRBJ2-2, with unresolved D. CDR1 is MNHEY and CDR2 is SMNVEV in the germline V gene (reference sequence). V was trimmed by 5 bases and J by 4 bases, leaving 8 bases between them. The CDR3 length is 13 residues. As DNA, the CDR3 is TGTGCCAGCAGTCTTCGTCGCACCGGGGAGCTGTTTTTT. This encodes CASSLRRTGELFF.

The chain joins TRBV28 to TRBJ1-2; D might be TRBD1 (5 bases). This CDR3 is 13 amino acids long. V was trimmed by 8 bases and J by 5 bases, leaving 15 bases between them. From germline, CDR1 is MDHEN and CDR2 SYDVKM. The CDR3 region is CASLGGTVYGYTF. The DNA for the CDR3 is TGTGCCAGCCTGGGCGGGACCGTGTATGGCTACACCTTC.

The CDR3 here is CASSLGTGVSSGANVLTF. The CDR3 DNA follows: TGCGCCAGCAGCTTGGGGACAGGCGTATCCTCTGGGGCCAACGTCCTGACTTTC. The chain links TRBV5-1 to TRBJ2-6; 7 bases are shared with TRBD1. V shed 0 bases and J 0 bases; nucleotides not matched to a gene: 6. The CDR3 length is 18 residues. CDR1 and CDR2 (germline): SGHRS, YFSETQ.

This chain uses TRBV5-4 with TRBJ1-2; 11 nucleotides agree with TRBD1. V lost 4 bases and J lost 7; bases outside the gene matches: 6. Germline V gene data show CDR1 as SGHNT and CDR2 as YYREEE (reference sequence). CDR3 length equals 14 residues. CDR3 DNA sequence: TGTGCCAGCAGCCAATGGACAGGGGGCAGTGGCTACACCTTC. Protein product: CASSQWTGGSGYTF. Supplemented by reference TRBV5-4 and TRBJ1-2, the full variable domain reads ETGVTQSPTHLIKTRGQQVTLRCSSQSGHNTVSWYQQALGQGPQFIFQYYREEENGRGNFPPRFSGLQFPNYSSELNVNALELDDSALYLCASSQWTGGSGYTFGSGTRLTVV.

This sequence joins TRBV7-7 and TRBJ2-1, with a possible D match to TRBD2 (6 bases). The CDR3 is made up of 14 amino acids. V was shortened by 1 base and J by 6 bases, with 10 bases between the two germline ends. Germline lookup yields CDR1 SSHAT and CDR2 FNYEAQ (reference sequence). The CDR3 spells CASSLGPGSNEQFF. The CDR3 bases are TGTGCCAGCAGCTTAGGTCCCGGGAGCAATGAGCAGTTCTTC. Based on the CDR3 plus reference TRBV7-7 and TRBJ2-1, the full variable domain is GAGVSQSPRYKVTKRGQDVTLRCDPISSHATLYWYQQALGQGPEFLTYFNYEAQPDKSGLPSDRFSAERPEGSISTLTIQRTEQRDSAMYRCASSLGPGSNEQFFGPGTRLTVL.

This sequence joins TRBV5-5 and TRBJ2-7; 10 nucleotides line up with TRBD1. This CDR3 is 13 amino acids long. The germline V gene encodes CDR1 SGHKS and CDR2 YYEKEE (reference sequence). Trimming at V came to 4 bases and at J to 5 bases, leaving 3 bases not matched to a gene. CDR3 coding DNA: TGTGCCAGCAGCCGAGGACAGGGGGACGAGCAGTACTTC. Translating it yields CASSRGQGDEQYF.

This rearrangement joins TRBV10-3 to TRBJ2-5; D is unresolved. V lost 2 bases, J lost 5 bases, and 9 bases lay in between. The CDR3 extends over 13 amino acids. Germline V gives CDR1 ENHRY, CDR2 SYGVKD. The CDR3, as DNA: TGTGCCATCAGTGAGGCGAGCAGGGAGACCCAGTACTTC. Protein sequence: CAISEASRETQYF.

The chain employs TRBV18 and TRBJ2-7, with D maybe TRBD1 (6 bases). Germline values: CDR1 KGHSH, CDR2 LQKENI. The CDR3 has 13 amino acids. V shed 9 bases and J shed 0 bases, with 12 bases lying between them. CDR3 amino acids: CASYRVCSYEQYF. CDR3 in DNA: TGTGCCAGTTACAGGGTATGCTCCTACGAGCAGTACTTC.

A word on this clone: A read error may produce the germline difference seen at one junction end. This same CDR3 is encoded by further DNA sequences in the sample. The J gene is TRBJ1-3, the V gene TRBV28; TRBD1 matches 7 bases. The CDR3 runs 15 residues. Germline-derived CDR1 and CDR2 are MDHEN and SYDVKM. CDR3 bases: TGTGCCAGCAGTTTGGACAGGTACTCTGGAAACACTATATATTTT. Translation: CASSLDRYSGNTIYF.

This clone is a singleton in its sample. The V and J genes are TRBV6-6 and TRBJ2-7; 14 positions agree with TRBD2. J was trimmed by 6 bases and V by 6 bases; bases with no gene match: 7. The CDR3 is 15 residues long. CDR1 is MNHNY and CDR2 is SVGAGI in the germline V gene (reference sequence). The CDR3 loop is CASRPPGTSGSEQYF. CDR3 nucleotide sequence: TGTGCCAGCAGGCCCCCCGGGACTAGCGGGAGCGAGCAGTACTTC.

CDR3 bases: TGTGCCAGCAGCACTACCACGGGACTAGCGGACACAGATACGCAGTATTTT. It yields the protein CASSTTTGLADTDTQYF. The chain recombines TRBV28 with TRBJ2-3, with 11 bases that match TRBD2. The junction had 10 bases not matched to a gene; V was cut back by 6 bases and J by 2 bases. This CDR3 spans 17 amino acids. Germline V gene lookup returns CDR1 MDHEN and CDR2 SYDVKM.

The chain carries TRBV5-5 and TRBJ2-3; TRBD2 aligns across 11 bases. Germline V gives CDR1 SGHKS, CDR2 YYEKEE (reference sequence). The trim removed 2 bases at V and 2 bases at J, leaving 1 base unmatched. The CDR3 runs to 15 residues. The CDR3 bases are TGTGCCAGCAGCTTTAGCGGGAGGGCCACAGATACGCAGTATTTT. Translated: CASSFSGRATDTQYF. The whole variable domain, remainder taken from reference TRBV5-5 and TRBJ2-3, is DAGVTQSPTHLIKTRGQQVTLRCSPISGHKSVSWYQQVLGQGPQFIFQYYEKEERGRGNFPDRFSARQFPNYSSELNVNALLLGDSALYLCASSFSGRATDTQYFGPGTRLTVL.

There are a few counts of this clone. V usage is TRBV29-1 and J usage is TRBJ1-1, with 7 nucleotides matching TRBD1. The CDR3 contains 18 residues. Germline assignment: CDR1 SQVTM and CDR2 ANQGSEA. Trimming cost V 4 bases and J 5 bases; bases outside gene matches: 22. Written as DNA, the CDR3 is TGCAGCGTTGCCTCAGACCAAAAGAGGGGGCTGGGGTTTACTGAAGCTTTCTTT. As protein: CSVASDQKRGLGFTEAFF.

The chain carries TRBV18 and TRBJ1-3, with D tentatively TRBD1 (6 bases). Trimming removed 2 bases from V and 1 base from J, with 12 bases in between. The germline V gene has CDR1 KGHSH and CDR2 LQKENI. CDR3 length: 16 residues. Written as DNA, the CDR3 is TGTGCCAGCTCACCAAATAGACAGGCGTCTGGAAACACCATATATTTT. Amino acid sequence: CASSPNRQASGNTIYF.

This clone was seen once. The rearrangement uses TRBV7-9 and TRBJ1-1; 7 bases fit TRBD1. This CDR3 has 17 residues. CDR1 SEHNR and CDR2 FQNEAQ come from the germline V gene (reference sequence). Trimming at V came to 3 bases and at J to 0 bases, leaving 10 bases not matched to a gene. DNA for the CDR3: TGTGCCAGCAGCTTGGCCGACAGGGTTACTATGAACACTGAAGCTTTCTTT. Amino acid sequence: CASSLADRVTMNTEAFF.

This clone came up a few times. This chain connects TRBV28 to TRBJ1-2; D not resolved. Deletions cut 5 bases from V and 3 bases from J, with 25 bases between. This CDR3 is built from 18 residues. Germline CDR1 MDHEN, CDR2 SYDVKM. Here the CDR3 reads CASSPWEGLKVPDYGYTF. The CDR3, as DNA: TGTGCCAGCAGTCCCTGGGAAGGTCTGAAGGTCCCGGACTATGGCTACACCTTC.

The chain has TRBV5-1 and TRBJ1-6; D is possibly TRBD1 (5 bases). The CDR3 length is 14 residues. V lost 7 bases and J 7 bases, leaving 15 bases between the germline ends. The V gene's germline CDR1 is SGHRS and CDR2 YFSETQ. CDR3 DNA: TGCGCCAGCGGAGCCGGGACGGAGAATTCACCCCTCCACTTT. It encodes CASGAGTENSPLHF.

The chain combines TRBV7-9 with TRBJ1-3; D gene unclear. Trimming pared 5 bases from V and 4 bases from J, leaving 12 bases between. The CDR3 contains 14 residues. Germline loops: CDR1 SEHNR, CDR2 FQNEAQ (reference sequence). In DNA form, the CDR3 reads TGTGCCAGCAGCCTGCTTGGGTCAGGAAACACCATATATTTT. Translation gives CASSLLGSGNTIYF. The complete variable domain, with remaining parts taken from reference TRBV7-9 and TRBJ1-3, reads DTGVSQNPRHKITKRGQNVTFRCDPISEHNRLYWYRQTLGQGPEFLTYFQNEAQLEKSRLLSDRFSAERPKGSFSTLEIQRTEQGDSAMYLCASSLLGSGNTIYFGEGSWLTVV.

This clone is a singleton in its sample. The rearrangement uses TRBV6-5 and TRBJ1-5; weak D call: TRBD1 (6 bases). The CDR3 has 15 residues. Per germline, CDR1 MNHEY and CDR2 SVGAGI. Trimming removed 6 bases at V and 3 bases at J, with 15 bases between. The CDR3 loop is CASRRGANVNQPQHF. The CDR3 nucleotides read TGTGCCAGCAGGCGGGGGGCAAATGTCAATCAGCCCCAGCATTTT.

In this sample, this clone turned up once. The chain is built from TRBV7-9 and TRBJ2-1; 10 nucleotides match TRBD2. Germline lookup yields CDR1 SEHNR and CDR2 FQNEAQ (reference sequence). CDR3 length: 15 amino acids. The ends lost 5 bases at V and 10 bases at J; junction bases unmatched: 11. CDR3 loop: CASSPGASGSGEQFF. CDR3 coding DNA: TGTGCCAGCAGCCCTGGGGCTAGCGGGAGTGGCGAGCAGTTCTTC. Filled out from reference TRBV7-9 and TRBJ2-1, the complete variable domain reads DTGVSQNPRHKITKRGQNVTFRCDPISEHNRLYWYRQTLGQGPEFLTYFQNEAQLEKSRLLSDRFSAERPKGSFSTLEIQRTEQGDSAMYLCASSPGASGSGEQFFGPGTRLTVL.

The chain couples TRBV10-3 to TRBJ2-7; D is uncertain. Germline loops: CDR1 ENHRY, CDR2 SYGVKD. This CDR3 is 14 amino acids long. The V and J ends lost 2 bases and 2 bases respectively, with 10 bases between them. CDR3 sequence: CAISEGLSPYEQYF. CDR3 nucleotides: TGTGCCATCAGTGAGGGTCTAAGCCCCTACGAGCAGTACTTC.

This clone was counted once. V is TRBV7-2 and J is TRBJ2-2; D is undetermined. Germline assignment: CDR1 SGHTA and CDR2 FQGNSA. Trimming stripped 6 bases from V and 2 bases from J, with 7 bases between. The CDR3 has 13 residues. The CDR3 DNA reads as TGTGCCAGCAGACCGAGAAACACCGGGGAGCTGTTTTTT. It specifies CASRPRNTGELFF.

The sample holds one count of this clone. The chain combines TRBV28 with TRBJ2-3; the D is unclear. The CDR3 length is 11 residues. The V end lost 6 bases, the J end lost 1 base, and 2 bases lay between the germline ends. The V gene's germline CDR1 is MDHEN and CDR2 SYDVKM. This CDR3 is CASRGTDTQYF. The CDR3 DNA reads TGTGCCAGCAGAGGCACAGATACGCAGTATTTT.

In its sample, this clone was seen a few times. The chain couples TRBV20-1 to TRBJ2-7; D is uncertain. The V end was cut by 6 bases, the J end by 2 bases, with 8 bases between. The CDR3 has 11 amino acids. Germline-derived CDR1 and CDR2 are DFQATT and SNEGSKA (reference sequence). CDR3 residues: CSAPSPYEQYF. The CDR3 region has the DNA TGCAGTGCCCCCTCTCCCTACGAGCAGTACTTC.

The chain recombines TRBV7-2 with TRBJ2-3; 9 bases are a match to TRBD2. V gave up 5 bases and J gave up 3 bases; unmatched junction bases: 12. Germline assignment: CDR1 SGHTA and CDR2 FQGNSA. This CDR3 is built from 17 residues. CDR3 in DNA: TGTGCCAGCAGCCTTCAGTTACGGACTAGCGCTACAGATACGCAGTATTTT. Translating gives CASSLQLRTSATDTQYF.

The chain uses TRBV4-1 and TRBJ1-6; a weak D match, TRBD1 (5 bases). The V and J ends lost 3 bases and 7 bases respectively, with 16 bases between them. Germline loops: CDR1 MGHRA, CDR2 YSYEKL. The CDR3 has 16 amino acids. The DNA for the CDR3 is TGCGCCAGCAGCCAGACTACCGGGACTCTAAATTCACCCCTCCACTTT. Its translation is CASSQTTGTLNSPLHF.

The rearrangement joins TRBV7-6 to TRBJ1-1; a weak D match, TRBD1 (6 bases). The ends were cut back, 2 bases at V and 1 base at J, with 11 bases in the middle. Germline V lookup: CDR1 SGHVS, CDR2 FNYEAQ. This CDR3 is 15 amino acids long. This CDR3 reads CASSLLGAENTEAFF. In nucleotides, the CDR3 is TGTGCCAGCAGCTTATTGGGGGCAGAGAACACTGAAGCTTTCTTT.

There are a few counts of this clone. This sequence joins TRBV6-5 and TRBJ2-7, with 7 nucleotides matching TRBD2. The ends lost 5 bases at V and 0 bases at J; junction bases unmatched: 7. The CDR3 runs to 15 residues. The germline CDR1 and CDR2 sequences are MNHEY and SVGAGI. The CDR3 DNA is TGTGCCAGCAGTCTCCGGGGAGGGCCCTCCTACGAGCAGTACTTC. This sequence encodes CASSLRGGPSYEQYF.